The 17 T cell receptor beta chains reported below all come from one sample, sequenced in a study of identical twins. TCRdb re-called the 5' RACE reads through MiXCR, storing one row per CDR3 protein. The sample consists of roughly 1,500,000 distinct CDR3 sequences, under 35% of them appearing once. The sequencing input was cord blood. These receptors were obtained from a newborn girl in good health.

The chain links TRBV9 to TRBJ2-3; D tentatively fits TRBD1 or TRBD2 (5 bases each). The CDR3 totals 17 residues. Germline V gene lookup returns CDR1 SGDLS and CDR2 YYNGEE. V was clipped by 6 bases and J by 0 bases, with 20 bases between them. Written as DNA, the CDR3 is TGTGCCAGCAATGAACCGGGGCGACCTCTTAGCACAGATACGCAGTATTTT. It specifies CASNEPGRPLSTDTQYF.

In its sample, this clonotype was seen a few times. The chain links TRBV12-3 or TRBV12-4 to TRBJ2-6; possibly TRBD2 for D (6 bases). Trimming removed 5 bases at V and 0 bases at J, with 11 bases between. CDR3 length: 16 amino acids. CDR3 nucleotides: TGTGCCAGCAGTCGGGACTGGACCTCTGGGGCCAACGTCCTGACTTTC. Protein sequence: CASSRDWTSGANVLTF.

This clonotype was counted between two and nine times. V is TRBV12-3 or TRBV12-4 and J is TRBJ2-3; D possibly corresponds to TRBD2 (5 bases). There are 16 residues in the CDR3. Trimming cost V 5 bases and J 4 bases, with 19 bases left between them. The DNA for the CDR3 is TGTGCCAGCAGTCAGATGGCTAGCAGAGGTTCAGATACGCAGTATTTT. Its protein product is CASSQMASRGSDTQYF.

This clonotype was observed a few times. The chain couples TRBV7-2 to TRBJ2-7, with D perhaps matching TRBD1 (6 bases). Germline CDR1 is SGHTA and CDR2 is FQGNSA. CDR3 length: 15 amino acids. The V end was cut by 1 base, the J end by 2 bases, with 12 bases between. CDR3 protein: CASSLVSGDPYEQYF. For the CDR3, the DNA is TGTGCCAGCAGCTTAGTTTCAGGGGACCCCTACGAGCAGTACTTC.

This clonotype was recorded a few times. The V and J genes are TRBV2 and TRBJ2-1; D might be TRBD2 (6 bases). Germline values: CDR1 SNHLY, CDR2 FYNNEI. The CDR3 has 18 residues. V was shortened by 9 bases and J by 1 base, with 25 bases between the two germline ends. CDR3 nucleotide sequence: TGTGCCAGATTAATCCCGCGTGAAAGTAGCGGATCCTACAATGAGCAGTTCTTC. As protein: CARLIPRESSGSYNEQFF.

This clonotype showed up just a few times. V gene TRBV19 combines with J gene TRBJ2-1; 7 bases align to TRBD1. V trimming: 4 bases; J trimming: 7 bases; junction bases outside the gene matches: 4. Per the germline V gene, CDR1 is LNHDA and CDR2 is SQIVND (reference sequence). The CDR3 covers 13 residues. The CDR3 nucleotides are TGTGCCAGTAGTACACCCAGGGGGAATGAGCAGTTCTTC. Protein sequence: CASSTPRGNEQFF.

The V call is TRBV20-1, the J call TRBJ2-4; no clear D gene. The CDR3 totals 15 residues. CDR1 is DFQATT and CDR2 is SNEGSKA in the germline V gene (reference sequence). Trimming stripped 2 bases from V and 0 bases from J, with 11 bases between. This CDR3 reads CSARSGLLAKNIQYF. CDR3 in DNA: TGCAGTGCTAGATCAGGTTTACTAGCCAAAAACATTCAGTACTTC.

The rearrangement uses TRBV7-2 and TRBJ2-5, with TRBD2 matching over 8 bases. The CDR3 runs 16 residues. CDR1 is SGHTA and CDR2 is FQGNSA in the germline V gene. Unmatched junction bases numbered 5, after V lost 0 bases and J lost 2 bases. The chain's CDR3 is CASSLARGGSQETQYF. DNA for the CDR3: TGTGCCAGCAGCTTAGCTCGGGGGGGCAGTCAAGAGACCCAGTACTTC.

This chain uses TRBV7-2 with TRBJ1-6; D is undetermined. The length of the CDR3 is 13 residues. Trimming shortened V by 5 bases and J by 6 bases, and 8 bases separated the two germline ends. Per germline, CDR1 SGHTA and CDR2 FQGNSA. The CDR3 nucleotides read TGTGCCAGCAGCGCTGTCGTTAATTCACCCCTCCACTTT. The encoded protein is CASSAVVNSPLHF.

This clonotype came up a few times. This chain uses TRBV7-6 with TRBJ1-5, with 11 positions matching TRBD1. The CDR3 totals 16 residues. The ends lost 3 bases at V and 3 bases at J; junction bases unmatched: 4. Germline V gene sequence: CDR1 SGHVS, CDR2 FNYEAQ. This chain's CDR3 is CASSFGDRGFNQPQHF. CDR3 nucleotide sequence: TGTGCCAGCAGCTTTGGGGACAGGGGGTTCAATCAGCCCCAGCATTTT.

This clonotype occurred a few times. The V call is TRBV28, the J call TRBJ2-1; TRBD2 might be the D (5 bases). The DNA end is more similar to TRBJ2-7, so the J call may be wrong. CDR3 length: 14 amino acids. The V gene's germline CDR1 is MDHEN and CDR2 SYDVKM. The CDR3 reads CASSEGLPYNEQYF. In DNA form, the CDR3 reads TGTGCCAGCAGCGAGGGCCTGCCCTACAATGAGCAGTACTTC.

V and J are TRBV12-3 or TRBV12-4 and TRBJ2-7, with TRBD2 matching 16 bases. The CDR3 consists of 15 residues. Losses at the gene ends were 5 bases for V and 7 bases for J; bases not matched to a gene: 5. CDR3 residues: CASSPGLAGGGEQYF. The CDR3 DNA sequence: TGTGCCAGCAGTCCGGGACTAGCGGGAGGGGGTGAGCAGTACTTC.

As concerns this clonotype: This clone may be a read error of a much larger clone one base away. The V gene is TRBV4-2, the J gene TRBJ2-7; D is perhaps TRBD1 (6 bases). The germline V and J ends were trimmed by 2 bases and 4 bases, with 12 bases remaining between them. The CDR3 has 14 amino acids. CDR1 and CDR2 (germline): LGHNA, YNFKEQ. CDR3 sequence reads: CASSQPAQGYEQYF. CDR3 in DNA: TGTGCCAGCAGCCAACCCGCTCAGGGGTACGAGCAGTACTTC.

This sequence joins TRBV27 and TRBJ2-4; tentatively, D is TRBD1 (5 bases). V was trimmed by 1 base and J by 0 bases, leaving 13 bases between them. The CDR3 has 17 amino acids. Germline CDR1 MNHEY, CDR2 SMNVEV (reference sequence). CDR3 DNA: TGTGCCAGCAGTTTATGGGGCAGCCAACTAGCCAAAAACATTCAGTACTTC. It yields the protein CASSLWGSQLAKNIQYF.

The gene calls are TRBV2 and TRBJ1-4; possibly TRBD1 for D (5 bases). CDR1 is SNHLY, CDR2 FYNNEI, per germline. The ends were cut back, 8 bases at V and 7 bases at J, with 14 bases in the middle. This CDR3 spans 13 amino acids. The CDR3 DNA sequence: TGTGCCAGCCCGGGGCGGACGGTTGAAAAACTGTTTTTT. Protein product: CASPGRTVEKLFF.

The genes are TRBV28 and TRBJ2-5; 7 bases map to TRBD1. The DNA end is more similar to TRBJ2-7, so the J call may be wrong. Per germline, CDR1 MDHEN and CDR2 SYDVKM. This CDR3 comprises 16 residues. Here the CDR3 reads CASSSQGTSSTYEQYF. The CDR3 coding sequence is TGTGCCAGCAGCTCACAGGGGACATCCTCAACCTACGAGCAGTACTTC.

This clonotype was counted a single time. Compared with germline, one end of the junction differs, possibly owing to a read error. The gene calls are TRBV2 and TRBJ2-7; a weak D match, TRBD2 (7 bases). The CDR3 spans 15 residues. Germline values: CDR1 SNHLY, CDR2 FYNNEI. CDR3 residues: CACSEVRGGSYEQYF. In DNA, the CDR3 is TGTGCCTGCAGTGAAGTGAGGGGGGGGTCCTACGAGCAGTACTTC.